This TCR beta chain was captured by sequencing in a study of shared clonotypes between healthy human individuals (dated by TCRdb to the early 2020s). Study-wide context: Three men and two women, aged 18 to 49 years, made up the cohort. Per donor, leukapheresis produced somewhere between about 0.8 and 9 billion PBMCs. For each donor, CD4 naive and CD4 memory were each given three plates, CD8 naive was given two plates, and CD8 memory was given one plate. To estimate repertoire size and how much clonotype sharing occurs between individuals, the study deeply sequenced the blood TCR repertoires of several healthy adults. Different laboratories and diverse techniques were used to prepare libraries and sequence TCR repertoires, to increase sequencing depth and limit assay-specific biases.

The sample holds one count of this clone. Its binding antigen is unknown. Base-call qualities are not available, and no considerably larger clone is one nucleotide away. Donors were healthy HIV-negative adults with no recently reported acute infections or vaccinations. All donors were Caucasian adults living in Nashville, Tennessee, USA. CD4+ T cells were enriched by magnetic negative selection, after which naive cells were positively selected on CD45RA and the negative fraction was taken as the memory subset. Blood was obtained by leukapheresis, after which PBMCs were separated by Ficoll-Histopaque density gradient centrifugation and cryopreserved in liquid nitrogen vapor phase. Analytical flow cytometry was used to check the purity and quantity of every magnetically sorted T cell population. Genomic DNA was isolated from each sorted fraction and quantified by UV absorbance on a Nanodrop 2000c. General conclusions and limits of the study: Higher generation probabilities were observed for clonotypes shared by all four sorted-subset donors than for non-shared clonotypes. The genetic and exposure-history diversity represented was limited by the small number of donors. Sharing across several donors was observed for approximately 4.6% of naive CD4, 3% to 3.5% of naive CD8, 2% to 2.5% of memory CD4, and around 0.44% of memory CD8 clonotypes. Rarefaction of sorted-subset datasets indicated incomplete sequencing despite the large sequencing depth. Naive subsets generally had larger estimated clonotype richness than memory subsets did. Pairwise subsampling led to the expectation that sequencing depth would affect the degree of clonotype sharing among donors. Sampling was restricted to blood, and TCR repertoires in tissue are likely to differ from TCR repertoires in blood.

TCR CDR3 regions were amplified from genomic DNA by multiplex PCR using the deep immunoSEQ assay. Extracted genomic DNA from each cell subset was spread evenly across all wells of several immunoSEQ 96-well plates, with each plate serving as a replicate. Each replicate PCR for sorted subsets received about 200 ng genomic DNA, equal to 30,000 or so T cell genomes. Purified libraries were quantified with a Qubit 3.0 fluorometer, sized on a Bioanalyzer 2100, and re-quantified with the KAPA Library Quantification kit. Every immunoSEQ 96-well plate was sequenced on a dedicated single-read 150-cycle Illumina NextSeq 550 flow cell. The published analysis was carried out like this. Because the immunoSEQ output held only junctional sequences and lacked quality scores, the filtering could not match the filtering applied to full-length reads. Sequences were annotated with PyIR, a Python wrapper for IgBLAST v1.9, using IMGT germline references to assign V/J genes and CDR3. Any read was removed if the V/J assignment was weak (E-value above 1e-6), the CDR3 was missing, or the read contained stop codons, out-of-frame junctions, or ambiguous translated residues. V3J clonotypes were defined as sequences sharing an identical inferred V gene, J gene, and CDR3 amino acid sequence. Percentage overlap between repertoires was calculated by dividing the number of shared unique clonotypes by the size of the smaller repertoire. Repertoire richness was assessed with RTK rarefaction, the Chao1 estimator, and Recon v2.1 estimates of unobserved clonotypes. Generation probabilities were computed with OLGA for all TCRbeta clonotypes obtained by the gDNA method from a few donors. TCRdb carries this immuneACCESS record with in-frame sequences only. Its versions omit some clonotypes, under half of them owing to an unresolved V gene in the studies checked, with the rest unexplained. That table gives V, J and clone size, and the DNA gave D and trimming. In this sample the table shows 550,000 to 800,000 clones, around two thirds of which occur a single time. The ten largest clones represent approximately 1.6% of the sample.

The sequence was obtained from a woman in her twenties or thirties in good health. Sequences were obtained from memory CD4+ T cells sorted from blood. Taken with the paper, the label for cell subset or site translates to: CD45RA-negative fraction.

The encoded CDR3 is CASKPEGASYNEQFF. The bases are TGTGCCAGCAAACCGGAGGGGGCTTCCTACAATGAGCAGTTCTTC. This chain joins TRBV6-1 to TRBJ2-1; the D gene is possibly TRBD1, with 7 bases matching. From its cysteine to its phenylalanine, the CDR3 spans 15 amino acids. Solely the CDR3 DNA is kept, with 45 bases framed from the first base. CDR1 MNHNS and CDR2 SASEGT were looked up in the germline V gene. Trimming removed 7 bases from V and 1 base from J, leaving 14 bases between the germline ends.